Following are 25 T cell receptor beta chains from one sample sequenced in a study of Ad26.COV2.S vaccination and SARS-CoV-2 variants. Treatment defined: about 20 received Ad26.COV2.S at low or high dose, single or two shots; roughly five received placebo; per-sample allocation not given. Repertoires come from day 63 after the first vaccine or placebo injection. Generated by immunoSEQ multiplex PCR, the TCRdb table keeps only in-frame clones and is missing some. The table shows about 420,000 clones, with roughly 90% occurring only once. The sequences come from peripheral blood, collected in a trial of Ad26.COV2.S vaccine versus placebo. Receptors originate from a person aged 18-65 years who received the Ad26.COV2.S COVID-19 vaccine or a placebo.

The V gene is TRBV11-2, the J gene TRBJ1-3, with a tentative D call TRBD1 (5 bases). The CDR3 runs 17 residues. CDR1 and CDR2 from the germline V gene are SGHAT and FQNNGV. Trimming stripped 4 bases from V and 2 bases from J, with 18 bases between. This CDR3 is CASSSFKLREAGNTIYF. The CDR3 DNA is TGTGCCAGCAGCTCGTTCAAGCTCAGGGAGGCTGGAAACACCATATATTTT.

The chain carries TRBV28 and TRBJ2-7; D gene unclear. V was shortened by 6 bases and J by 0 bases, with 9 bases between the two germline ends. In germline, CDR1 is MDHEN, CDR2 SYDVKM. This CDR3 spans 13 amino acids. The CDR3 sequence is CASRVGLSYEQYF. As DNA, the CDR3 is TGTGCCAGCAGAGTGGGCCTCTCCTACGAGCAGTACTTC. The variable domain in full, with the rest retrieved from reference TRBV28 and TRBJ2-7, is DVKVTQSSRYLVKRTGEKVFLECVQDMDHENMFWYRQDPGLGLRLIYFSYDVKMKEKGDIPEGYSVSREKKERFSLILESASTNQTSMYLCASRVGLSYEQYFGPGTRLTVT.

This clone was picked up one time. The chain joins TRBV19 to TRBJ2-3; no clear D gene. With 5 bases removed from V and 8 bases from J, the gap between germline ends came to 17 bases. The CDR3 sequence is 14 residues long. Germline loops: CDR1 LNHDA, CDR2 SQIVND (reference sequence). The CDR3: CASSFDGPTGTQYF. The DNA for the CDR3 is TGTGCCAGTAGTTTCGACGGCCCGACCGGTACGCAGTATTTT.

The chain links TRBV6-2 or TRBV6-3 to TRBJ2-1, with a weak D call TRBD1 (7 bases). Per germline, CDR1 MNHEY and CDR2 SVGEGT. Trimming removed 2 bases from V and 8 bases from J, with 16 bases in between. The CDR3 is made up of 15 amino acids. The CDR3 loop reads CASSYVGRGADEQFF. CDR3 DNA: TGTGCCAGCAGTTACGTTGGCAGGGGGGCGGATGAGCAGTTCTTC.

This rearrangement joins TRBV9 to TRBJ1-1, with 7 bases lining up with TRBD1. The CDR3 consists of 14 residues. The trim removed 3 bases at V and 1 base at J, leaving 3 bases unmatched. CDR1 is SGDLS, CDR2 YYNGEE, per germline. CDR3 nucleotide sequence: TGTGCCAGCAGCGGGGACAGCGGGAACACTGAAGCTTTCTTT. It yields the protein CASSGDSGNTEAFF.

The chain recombines TRBV21-1 with TRBJ2-7; the D call in the table, TRBD1, was not verified against the DNA. TRBV21-1 represents a pseudogene. There are 18 residues in the CDR3. CDR3 sequence: CASSKLQGRPPGSHEQYF. CDR3 coding DNA: TGTGCCAGCAGCAAACTTCAAGGTCGCCCCCCAGGGTCGCACGAGCAGTACTTC.

The chain links TRBV3-1 (or the pseudogene TRBV3-2) to TRBJ1-4, with 9 bases aligning to TRBD1. Trimming cost V 1 base and J 6 bases; bases outside gene matches: 3. CDR1 and CDR2 from the germline V gene are LGHDT and YNNKEL (reference sequence). This CDR3 region has 15 residues. Written as DNA, the CDR3 is TGTGCCAGCAGCCAAGCCGGGACAGGGCATGAAAAACTGTTTTTT. Its translation is CASSQAGTGHEKLFF.

This clone was recorded once. V usage is TRBV14 and J usage is TRBJ2-2, with 9 bases lining up with TRBD2. CDR3 length equals 16 residues. The V gene end was trimmed by 3 bases and the J gene end by 5 bases; junction bases not matched to a gene: 7. CDR1 and CDR2 (germline): SGHDN, FVKESK. CDR3 sequence (DNA): TGTGCCAGCAGCCACCGACTAGCGGAGTATACCGGGGAGCTGTTTTTT. It specifies CASSHRLAEYTGELFF. The variable domain in full, completed from reference TRBV14 and TRBJ2-2, reads EAGVTQFPSHSVIEKGQTVTLRCDPISGHDNLYWYRRVMGKEIKFLLHFVKESKQDESGMPNNRFLAERTGGTYSTLKVQPAELEDSGVYFCASSHRLAEYTGELFFGEGSRLTVL.

Of note for this clone: Other nucleotide sequences from this sample produce the same CDR3. The genes are TRBV27 and TRBJ2-7; 8 bases match TRBD1. The germline V gene has CDR1 MNHEY and CDR2 SMNVEV (reference sequence). J lost 3 bases, V lost 6 bases, and 4 bases had no gene match. This CDR3 contains 13 residues. The CDR3 reads CASSPGQGYEQYF. The CDR3 nucleotides are TGTGCCAGCAGCCCTGGACAGGGCTACGAGCAGTACTTC.

This chain links TRBV15 with TRBJ1-1; D remains ambiguous. V was trimmed by 5 bases and J by 4 bases, leaving 17 bases between them. The CDR3 covers 15 residues. Germline V gene sequence: CDR1 LNHNV, CDR2 YYDKDF (reference sequence). CDR3: CATSPEEGLRTEAFF. In DNA, the CDR3 is TGTGCCACCAGCCCCGAGGAGGGCTTGCGCACTGAAGCTTTCTTT.

The chain combines TRBV25-1 with TRBJ2-2, with TRBD1 as a possible D gene (6 bases). The CDR3 is 14 residues long. Trimming stripped 4 bases from V and 0 bases from J, with 6 bases between. Per germline, CDR1 MGHDK and CDR2 SYGVNS. This CDR3 reads CASSGQANTGELFF. DNA of the CDR3: TGTGCCAGCAGTGGACAGGCGAACACCGGGGAGCTGTTTTTT. Looking up the rest from reference TRBV25-1 and TRBJ2-2 gives the full variable domain: EADIYQTPRYLVIGTGKKITLECSQTMGHDKMYWYQQDPGMELHLIHYSYGVNSTEKGDLSSESTVSRIRTEHFPLTLESARPSHTSQYLCASSGQANTGELFFGEGSRLTVL.

The V call is TRBV5-6, the J call TRBJ2-7; possible D gene TRBD1, 5 bases. The CDR3 totals 16 residues. Germline lookup yields CDR1 SGHDT and CDR2 YYEEEE. The V end lost 4 bases, the J end lost 2 bases, and 19 bases lay between the germline ends. Here the CDR3 DNA reads TGTGCCAGCAGCCTCTCGTATGCAGGGTCCCCCTACGAGCAGTACTTC. This translates into CASSLSYAGSPYEQYF. The full variable domain, with the rest looked up from reference TRBV5-6 and TRBJ2-7, is DAGVTQSPTHLIKTRGQQVTLRCSPKSGHDTVSWYQQALGQGPQFIFQYYEEEERQRGNFPDRFSGHQFPNYSSELNVNALLLGDSALYLCASSLSYAGSPYEQYFGPGTRLTVT.

The chain employs TRBV15 and TRBJ1-6, with D maybe TRBD1 (6 bases). Trimming cost V 0 bases and J 8 bases, with 11 bases left between them. The germline V gene has CDR1 LNHNV and CDR2 YYDKDF (reference sequence). The CDR3 consists of 15 residues. This CDR3 is CATSRDTGFDSPLHF. The CDR3 region has the DNA TGTGCCACCAGCAGAGATACAGGGTTTGATTCACCCCTCCACTTT.

The gene calls are TRBV19 and TRBJ1-5; 7 nucleotides align to TRBD1. The CDR3 consists of 15 residues. CDR1 LNHDA and CDR2 SQIVND come from the germline V gene (reference sequence). Unmatched junction bases numbered 4, after V lost 3 bases and J lost 2 bases. The CDR3 region is CASSIGTAGNQPQHF. CDR3 nucleotides: TGTGCCAGTAGTATCGGGACAGCCGGCAATCAGCCCCAGCATTTT. Combining the CDR3 with reference TRBV19 and TRBJ1-5 gives the whole variable domain DGGITQSPKYLFRKEGQNVTLSCEQNLNHDAMYWYRQDPGQGLRLIYYSQIVNDFQKGDIAEGYSVSREKKESFPLTVTSAQKNPTAFYLCASSIGTAGNQPQHFGDGTRLSIL.

Written as DNA, the CDR3 is TGTGCCAGCAGTTCCGGGACAGGGAAGGGAAACACCATATATTTT. Encoded protein: CASSSGTGKGNTIYF. The rearrangement uses TRBV6-5 and TRBJ1-3, with 9 bases aligning to TRBD1. From germline, CDR1 is MNHEY and CDR2 SVGAGI. The CDR3 is 15 amino acids. The J segment lost 4 bases and the V segment lost 4 bases, leaving 5 bases of the junction unmatched.

Only a few counts were recorded for this clone. The gene calls are TRBV11-2 and TRBJ1-1; no reliable D call. Germline V gene lookup returns CDR1 SGHAT and CDR2 FQNNGV. Trimming removed 3 bases at V and 0 bases at J, with 5 bases between. The CDR3 covers 13 residues. CDR3 protein: CASSFQMNTEAFF. In DNA form, the CDR3 reads TGTGCCAGCAGCTTTCAAATGAACACTGAAGCTTTCTTT.

V usage is TRBV7-8 and J usage is TRBJ2-3, with 8 bases lining up with TRBD2. The CDR3 covers 16 residues. The germline gives CDR1 SGHVS, CDR2 FQNEAQ. J was trimmed by 0 bases and V by 1 base; bases with no gene match: 3. This CDR3 reads CASSLVAGTSTDTQYF. CDR3 coding DNA: TGTGCCAGCAGCTTAGTAGCGGGGACTAGCACAGATACGCAGTATTTT. The entire variable domain, with the rest obtained from reference TRBV7-8 and TRBJ2-3, is as follows: GAGVSQSPRYKVAKRGQDVALRCDPISGHVSLFWYQQALGQGPEFLTYFQNEAQLDKSGLPSDRFFAERPEGSVSTLKIQRTQQEDSAVYLCASSLVAGTSTDTQYFGPGTRLTVL.

V is TRBV4-1 and J is TRBJ1-5; D is undetermined. V lost 1 base to trimming and J lost 1 base, with 2 bases between them. Germline loops: CDR1 MGHRA, CDR2 YSYEKL. The CDR3 loop spans 13 amino acids. Here the CDR3 reads CASSQGSNQPQHF. In DNA form, the CDR3 reads TGCGCCAGCAGCCAAGGGAGCAATCAGCCCCAGCATTTT.

The chain recombines TRBV5-8 with TRBJ2-3; no reliable D call. Per the germline V gene, CDR1 is SGHTS and CDR2 is YDEGEE. This CDR3 spans 13 amino acids. V was trimmed by 3 bases and J by 4 bases, leaving 9 bases between them. The CDR3 loop reads CASSSDGPDTQYF. CDR3 nucleotide sequence: TGTGCCAGCAGCTCAGACGGTCCAGATACGCAGTATTTT. The complete variable domain, with remaining parts taken from reference TRBV5-8 and TRBJ2-3, reads EAGVTQSPTHLIKTRGQQATLRCSPISGHTSVYWYQQALGLGLQFLLWYDEGEERNRGNFPPRFSGRQFPNYSSELNVNALELEDSALYLCASSSDGPDTQYFGPGTRLTVL.

The rearrangement uses TRBV9 and TRBJ2-1; D not resolved. The CDR3 runs to 15 residues. The V and J ends lost 2 bases and 2 bases respectively, with 11 bases between them. In germline, CDR1 is SGDLS, CDR2 YYNGEE. For the CDR3, the DNA is TGTGCCAGCAGCGTCGGTGCAGCCGCCTACAATGAGCAGTTCTTC. Its protein is CASSVGAAAYNEQFF.

In this sample, this clone turned up once. This sequence joins TRBV28 and TRBJ1-4, with no clear D. V was shortened by 2 bases and J by 6 bases, with 7 bases between the two germline ends. This CDR3 comprises 13 residues. Germline lookup yields CDR1 MDHEN and CDR2 SYDVKM. The CDR3 nucleotides are TGTGCCAGCAGTTTAAGCCAAGATGAAAAACTGTTTTTT. Translating it yields CASSLSQDEKLFF.

This chain links TRBV6-5 with TRBJ1-6; D is unresolved. The length of the CDR3 is 13 residues. Deletions cut 2 bases from V and 9 bases from J, with 8 bases between. The V gene's germline CDR1 is MNHEY and CDR2 SVGAGI. The CDR3 sequence: CASSYGSSSPLHF. DNA for the CDR3: TGTGCCAGCAGTTACGGTTCCAGTTCACCCCTCCACTTT.

The chain links TRBV29-1 to TRBJ2-6, with 10 bases matching TRBD2. The V gene end was trimmed by 6 bases and the J gene end by 0 bases; junction bases not matched to a gene: 8. There are 17 residues in the CDR3. Germline CDR1 SQVTM, CDR2 ANQGSEA. DNA of the CDR3: TGCAGCGTGTTACCAGCGGGGGGGTTCTCTGGGGCCAACGTCCTGACTTTC. Its protein product is CSVLPAGGFSGANVLTF. The whole variable domain, remainder taken from reference TRBV29-1 and TRBJ2-6, is SAVISQKPSRDICQRGTSLTIQCQVDSQVTMMFWYRQQPGQSLTLIATANQGSEATYESGFVIDKFPISRPNLTFSTLTVSNMSPEDSSIYLCSVLPAGGFSGANVLTFGAGSRLTVL.

The J gene is TRBJ1-4, the V gene TRBV2; 8 bases are shared with TRBD1. Germline CDR1 is SNHLY and CDR2 is FYNNEI. The trim removed 8 bases at V and 8 bases at J, leaving 10 bases unmatched. There are 14 residues in the CDR3. The CDR3: CASCQGAFSEKLFF. CDR3 DNA: TGTGCCAGCTGCCAGGGGGCCTTCTCGGAAAAACTGTTTTTT.

This clone appeared once. V usage is TRBV6-2 or TRBV6-3 and J usage is TRBJ1-2; weak D call: TRBD1 (5 bases). V gave up 0 bases and J gave up 4 bases, with 15 bases separating them. CDR1 and CDR2 from the germline V gene are MNHEY and SVGEGT. The CDR3 consists of 16 residues. The CDR3 bases are TGTGCCAGCAGTTACTCAAGCCTCTTCGGGGGCTATGGCTACACCTTC. Amino acid sequence: CASSYSSLFGGYGYTF.